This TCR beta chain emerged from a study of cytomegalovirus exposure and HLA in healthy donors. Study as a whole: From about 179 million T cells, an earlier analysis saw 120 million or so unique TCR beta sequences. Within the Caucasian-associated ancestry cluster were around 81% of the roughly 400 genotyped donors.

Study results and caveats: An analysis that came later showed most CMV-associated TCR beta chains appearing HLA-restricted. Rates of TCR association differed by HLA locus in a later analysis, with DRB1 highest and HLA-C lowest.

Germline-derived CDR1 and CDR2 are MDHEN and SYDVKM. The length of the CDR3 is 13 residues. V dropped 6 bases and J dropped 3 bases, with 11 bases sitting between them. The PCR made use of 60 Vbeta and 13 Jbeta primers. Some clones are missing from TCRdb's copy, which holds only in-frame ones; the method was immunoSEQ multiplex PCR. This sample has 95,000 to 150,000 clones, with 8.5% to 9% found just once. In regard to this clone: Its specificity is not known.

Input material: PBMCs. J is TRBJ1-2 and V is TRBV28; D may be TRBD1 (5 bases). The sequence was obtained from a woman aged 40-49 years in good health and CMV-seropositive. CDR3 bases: TGTGCCAGCAGATCGACAGCTTACTATGGCTACACCTTC. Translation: CASRSTAYYGYTF.